These 12 T cell receptor beta chains were sequenced from one sample in a study of CD8 T cells in ankylosing spondylitis. In TCRdb, the 5' RACE reads were re-called with MiXCR into one record per CDR3 protein. This table has 150,000 to 200,000 distinct CDR3 sequences, about a third appearing once. Sequenced: synovial fluid, either unsorted or a sorted T cell fraction (not recorded which). The receptor source for this set is a male donor with ankylosing spondylitis.

The chain couples TRBV6-1 to TRBJ1-2; D perhaps matches TRBD1 (5 bases). CDR1 and CDR2 (germline): MNHNS, SASEGT. The CDR3 totals 15 residues. Trimming stripped 6 bases from V and 2 bases from J, with 16 bases between. The CDR3 DNA is TGTGCCAGCAGCCTTGGCGGGGGGGTGAACTATGGCTACACCTTC. This translates into CASSLGGGVNYGYTF.

The rearrangement links TRBV10-3 to TRBJ2-1; D unclear. The germline V gene has CDR1 ENHRY and CDR2 SYGVKD. The CDR3 consists of 12 residues. The V end was cut by 3 bases, the J end by 4 bases, with 4 bases between. The CDR3, as DNA: TGTGCCATCAGTGACAAATACAATGAGCAGTTCTTC. Its translation is CAISDKYNEQFF.

The chain employs TRBV29-1 and TRBJ1-3; no clear D gene. The germline V gene has CDR1 SQVTM and CDR2 ANQGSEA. The ends were cut back, 5 bases at V and 7 bases at J, with 18 bases in the middle. There are 14 residues in the CDR3. CDR3 loop: CSVSFFGVANTIYF. CDR3 DNA sequence: TGCAGCGTTTCTTTTTTCGGAGTAGCCAACACCATATATTTT.

By sample share, this clonotype is medium-sized (0.01 to 0.1%). One end of the junction varies from germline; a read error may be responsible. The chain employs TRBV27 and TRBJ2-7; 10 positions agree with TRBD2. Germline V gene sequence: CDR1 MNHEY, CDR2 SMNVEV (reference sequence). The CDR3 contains 15 residues. CDR3 sequence (DNA): TGCGCCAGCAGCTTATTAGCGGGAGGCACCTACGAGCAGTACTTC. It yields the protein CASSLLAGGTYEQYF.

The rearrangement uses TRBV20-1 and TRBJ1-4; D uncertain. This CDR3 is built from 14 residues. Trimming stripped 0 bases from V and 8 bases from J, with 13 bases between. The germline CDR1 and CDR2 sequences are DFQATT and SNEGSKA (reference sequence). DNA for the CDR3: TGCAGTGCTAGAGATATTATGATGGGCGAAAAACTGTTTTTT. It encodes CSARDIMMGEKLFF.

This chain connects TRBV12-3 or TRBV12-4 to TRBJ2-6; 9 nucleotides line up with TRBD1. Unmatched junction bases numbered 7, after V lost 6 bases and J lost 1 base. The CDR3 has 17 amino acids. CDR3 region: CASRFGQGRSGANVLTF. CDR3 sequence (DNA): TGTGCCAGCAGATTCGGACAGGGGAGGTCTGGGGCCAACGTCCTGACTTTC.

A few counts support this clonotype. This chain links TRBV4-1 with TRBJ2-3, with 8 bases lining up with TRBD1. CDR1 MGHRA and CDR2 YSYEKL come from the germline V gene. The ends lost 0 bases at V and 3 bases at J; junction bases unmatched: 5. The CDR3 is made up of 16 amino acids. In nucleotides, the CDR3 is TGCGCCAGCAGCCAAGATGCAGGGGGCGAGACAGATACGCAGTATTTT. This gives the protein CASSQDAGGETDTQYF.

This clonotype has a count of ten or more. This sequence joins TRBV2 and TRBJ2-3; the D call may be TRBD1 or TRBD2 (5 bases each). This CDR3 is 15 amino acids long. The ends were cut back, 6 bases at V and 4 bases at J, with 17 bases in the middle. Germline assignment: CDR1 SNHLY and CDR2 FYNNEI. The DNA of the CDR3 is TGTGCCAGCAGGAACCGGGACCTGATGGCAGATACGCAGTATTTT. Its protein product is CASRNRDLMADTQYF. The full variable domain, rest sourced from reference TRBV2 and TRBJ2-3, is EPEVTQTPSHQVTQMGQEVILRCVPISNHLYFYWYRQILGQKVEFLVSFYNNEISEKSEIFDDQFSVERPDGSNFTLKIRSTKLEDSAMYFCASRNRDLMADTQYFGPGTRLTVL.

The chain joins TRBV20-1 to TRBJ1-6; D is ambiguous. The V gene lost 3 bases and the J gene lost 4 bases, with 7 bases spanning the gap. The CDR3 is 13 residues long. Germline V gene data show CDR1 as DFQATT and CDR2 as SNEGSKA (reference sequence). The DNA of the CDR3 is TGCAGTGCTAGCGATGGGTATAATTCACCCCTCCACTTT. It yields the protein CSASDGYNSPLHF.

This clonotype came up many times. The chain joins TRBV4-2 to TRBJ2-3; D not resolved. The CDR3 totals 13 residues. The V end lost 2 bases, the J end lost 1 base, and 4 bases lay between the germline ends. Germline V gene data show CDR1 as LGHNA and CDR2 as YNFKEQ. The CDR3 coding sequence is TGTGCCAGCAGCCAACAGGGCACAGATACGCAGTATTTT. Translating it yields CASSQQGTDTQYF.

The CDR3 bases are TGCAGTGCTAGAGGAGCGGGGGGGTTGGATACGCAGTATTTT. Protein sequence: CSARGAGGLDTQYF. This chain uses TRBV20-1 with TRBJ2-3; 10 nucleotides align to TRBD2. The length of the CDR3 is 14 residues. Germline CDR1 reads DFQATT; CDR2 reads SNEGSKA (reference sequence). Trimming removed 1 base from V and 6 bases from J; junction bases left unmatched: 4.

The chain links TRBV11-2 to TRBJ2-1; 9 positions match TRBD2. The germline V gene encodes CDR1 SGHAT and CDR2 FQNNGV. The CDR3 has 16 amino acids. V was clipped by 1 base and J by 8 bases; unmatched bases: 9. Here the CDR3 reads CASSLGLLAGSDEQFF. The CDR3 region has the DNA TGTGCCAGCAGCTTAGGTTTGCTAGCGGGAAGTGATGAGCAGTTCTTC.